This T cell receptor (beta chain) was identified during a study of low-dose radiotherapy and immunotherapy resistance in tumors. Study summary: Treatment consisted of nivolumab 240 mg every two weeks and ipilimumab 1 mg/kg every six weeks, given intravenously to patients. With cycle 1 day 1 as the start, patients took oral aspirin 300 mg daily for four cycles.

Only a few counts were recorded for this clonotype. Looked up from germline, CDR1 is DFQATT and CDR2 is SNEGSKA (reference sequence). This CDR3 is built from 15 residues. Trimming stripped 6 bases from V and 5 bases from J, with 20 bases between. Priming of first-strand cDNA relied on TRAV- and TRBV-specific primers (covering alpha and beta chains). Amplification, which lasted 20 PCR cycles, used a constant-region primer and V-primer adapter to amplify TCRs. TCRdb recomputed calls from the reads with MiXCR, one row per CDR3 protein. The profile shows approximately 84,000 distinct CDR3 sequences, about a sixth of them singletons. Time point noted: after trial treatment. The treatment here: LDRT plus nivolumab, ipilimumab, low-dose cyclophosphamide and aspirin (RACIN trial).

Source: PBMCs, taken after low-dose radiotherapy plus immunotherapy. The clonotype was recovered from a male donor with prostate cancer. The chain links TRBV20-1 to TRBJ2-4; weak D call: TRBD2 (7 bases). As DNA, the CDR3 is TGCAGTGCGGGGGGGCCGTACCAGGGCCAAAACATTCAGTACTTC. Translating it yields CSAGGPYQGQNIQYF.